The entry below describes one T cell receptor (beta chain). Antigen: not known. The read comes to an end 3 residues before the CDR3 does, leaving the germline J gene to fill in the end. The source of the sample is a study of T cells in women clearing cervical HPV infection. Whole-study findings and limits: Repertoire richness, not evenness, was significantly elevated in CIN3+ cases versus controls. Effector/memory and HPV-specific T cells were not isolated, and association timing is unknown.

Data came from immunoSEQ multiplex PCR; TCRdb stores just in-frame clones and leaves some out. The repertoire shows about 30,000 clones; the top ten hold less than 8.5%. The CDR3 consists of 15 residues. J gave up 2 bases and V 0 bases, and 2 bases lay outside the gene matches. CDR1 and CDR2 (germline): DFQATT, SNEGSKA (reference sequence). This TCR was recovered from a woman aged 18 to 75 with a cervical HPV16 infection that either progressed to CIN3+ or cleared (not recorded which). The gene calls are TRBV20-1 and TRBJ2-3, with 10 bases aligning to TRBD2. The sequenced material came from blood buffy coat. Incomplete CDR3 DNA: TGCAGTGCTAGAGATAGCGGGGGGCACACAGATACG. Its translation: CSARDSGGHTDT. The whole CDR3 sequence reads CSARDSGGHTDTQYF.